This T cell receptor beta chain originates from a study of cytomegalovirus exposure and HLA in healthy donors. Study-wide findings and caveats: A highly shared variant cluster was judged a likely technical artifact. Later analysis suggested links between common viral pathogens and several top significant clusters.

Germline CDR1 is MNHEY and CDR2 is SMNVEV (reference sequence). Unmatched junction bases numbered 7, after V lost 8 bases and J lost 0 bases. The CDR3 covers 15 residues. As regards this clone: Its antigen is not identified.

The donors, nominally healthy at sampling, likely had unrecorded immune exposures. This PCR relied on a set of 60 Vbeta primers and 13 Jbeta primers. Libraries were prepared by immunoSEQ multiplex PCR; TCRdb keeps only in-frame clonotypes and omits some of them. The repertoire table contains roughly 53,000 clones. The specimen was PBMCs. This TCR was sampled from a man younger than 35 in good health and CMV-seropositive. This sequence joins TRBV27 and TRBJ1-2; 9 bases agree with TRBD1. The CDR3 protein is CASRPTGGSNYGYTF. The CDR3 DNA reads TGTGCCAGCCGACCCACAGGGGGCTCTAACTATGGCTACACCTTC.